The TCR beta chain described here comes from a study of T cells in Graves' hyperthyroidism and ophthalmopathy. Broader study findings: Most expanded thyroid clonotypes above 0.001 also appeared in blood. Stable hyperthyroidism was separated from ophthalmopathy by a model based on 13 V-J features. Ophthalmopathy, as predicted by the model, came a median roughly 6.3 months after the prediction.

This clonotype showed up just a few times. As yet, its antigen is unknown. Using RNA transcripts as the source, TCR beta CDR3 regions were amplified. The study used the HTBI primer set for a first-round RT-PCR of the TCR CDR3. TCRdb re-called the multiplex PCR reads through MiXCR, storing one row per CDR3 protein. Here the sample spans under 200,000 distinct CDR3 sequences, about a tenth being singletons. The sample, blood from the first hyperthyroidism diagnosis, precedes any ophthalmopathy symptoms. The specimen was blood. The sequence was collected from a woman in her late teens or twenties with Graves' hyperthyroidism that later progressed to Graves' ophthalmopathy.

CDR3: CASMTRLFTEAFF. CDR3 in DNA: TGTGCCAGTATGACCAGGTTATTCACTGAAGCTTTCTTT. The rearrangement uses TRBV19 and TRBJ1-1; D is unclear. From germline, CDR1 is LNHDA and CDR2 SQIVND (reference sequence). The CDR3 is 13 residues long. Between the trimmed V and J ends, which lost 7 bases and 4 bases, there was a span of 13 bases.